This TCR beta chain was recovered during a study of T cell repertoires in cytomegalovirus infection. Study-wide background: Both CMV infection and a matching HLA type were indicated by public TCR beta signatures.

Findings and limits, study-wide: Dominating the ex vivo response were HLA-C-restricted CMV-specific TCR beta clonotypes. Accumulated public TCR beta family frequency recognized individuals carrying CMV together with the relevant HLA.

This clonotype was observed a handful of times. The antigen is undetermined. This CDR3 has 21 residues. V lost 1 base and J lost 0; bases outside the gene matches: 17. The germline V gene encodes CDR1 SEHNR and CDR2 FQNEAQ (reference sequence). TCRdb redid the calling of the reads with MiXCR, one entry per CDR3 protein. The sample lists around 630,000 distinct CDR3 sequences, roughly 26% occurring once. Sequenced material: CD8+ T cells from PBMCs. This clonotype was obtained from a human donor in good health (CMV status not recorded). Some clones in this sample may be carry-over from other donors' samples. The V and J genes are TRBV7-9 and TRBJ1-5, with 8 bases fitting TRBD1. In DNA, the CDR3 is TGTGCCAGCAGCTTAGGATCACAGGGGGACCCTATCTCCTATAGCAATCAGCCCCAGCATTTT. Its translation: CASSLGSQGDPISYSNQPQHF.